Listed below are T cell receptor beta chains from one sample, sequenced in a study of cytomegalovirus exposure and HLA in healthy donors. Sequencing used immunoSEQ multiplex PCR; TCRdb keeps in-frame clones, though not all of them. The sample carries some 94,000 clones, roughly 80% recorded once. Material for sequencing was PBMCs. The receptors come from a man between 35 and 55 years old in good health and CMV-seronegative. The CDR3 runs from the conserved cysteine through the conserved F or W.

J gene,V gene,CDR3 protein
TRBJ2-5,TRBV29-1,CSVAGRGHGTQYF
TRBJ1-2,TRBV28,CASETGESYGYTF
TRBJ1-1,TRBV6-5,CASSYSQGATEAFF
TRBJ2-3,TRBV6-5,CASSFTSGSSDTQYF
TRBJ2-1,TRBV5-1,CASSFGTSGYNEQFF
TRBJ1-3,TRBV27,CASSPVLPLGNTIYF
TRBJ2-5,TRBV9,CASSVVSSGGAETQYF
TRBJ1-1,TRBV5-5,CASSWEGTGMNTEAFF
TRBJ1-6,TRBV9,CASSVALNTFNSPLHF
TRBJ2-2,TRBV6-5,CASRRLLANTGELFF
TRBJ2-5,TRBV5-4,CASSPREGPRETQYF
TRBJ2-2,TRBV5-1,CASSLVRTGELFF
TRBJ2-3,TRBV5-1,CASSLGARVGTDTQYF
TRBJ1-1,TRBV2,CASSDWTGNSEAFF
TRBJ2-5,TRBV25-1,CASSDGTSGAQETQYF
TRBJ1-6,TRBV6-5,CASRSTGHTGSPLHF
TRBJ1-1,TRBV9,CASSALTGPNTEAFF
TRBJ2-1,TRBV4-2,CASSLGVGQGFYNEQFF
TRBJ1-1,TRBV7-2,CASSLLRVSNAEAFF
TRBJ1-1,TRBV7-8,CASSQEVSGTEAFF
TRBJ1-1,TRBV15,CATSRDPGMNTEAFF
TRBJ2-7,TRBV5-1,CASSSGLAGVTYEQYF
TRBJ1-2,TRBV20-1,CSGIREGGYTF
TRBJ2-1,TRBV7-2,CASSLAAGYNNEQFF
TRBJ1-2,TRBV5-1,CASSDTGVPDYGYTF
TRBJ2-7,TRBV5-6,CASSVDKETSGVFSYEQYF
TRBJ1-4,TRBV10-3,CAISGGEKLFF